The 21 T cell receptor beta chains presented below share a single source sample, sequenced in a study of cytomegalovirus exposure and HLA in healthy donors. In the PCR, 60 Vbeta and 13 Jbeta primers were used. The protocol was immunoSEQ multiplex PCR, while the TCRdb copy is restricted to in-frame clones and leaves out a portion. The table shows about 170,000 clones, with 73% occurring only once. Sequencing used PBMCs. These receptors all come from a woman aged 18-30 years in good health and CMV-seropositive.

A note on this clone: Additional DNA sequences in this sample encode the identical CDR3. The V and J genes are TRBV27 and TRBJ2-7, with D perhaps TRBD2 (5 bases). The CDR3 covers 14 residues. Germline values: CDR1 MNHEY, CDR2 SMNVEV (reference sequence). V dropped 1 base and J dropped 1 base, with 8 bases sitting between them. The chain's CDR3 is CASSLYSGSYEQYF. The CDR3 DNA reads as TGTGCCAGCAGTTTATACTCGGGGTCCTACGAGCAGTACTTC.

The V gene is TRBV5-1, the J gene TRBJ2-7, with 8 bases that match TRBD2. The J segment lost 7 bases and the V segment lost 1 base, leaving 7 bases of the junction unmatched. The CDR3 is 14 residues long. In germline, CDR1 is SGHRS, CDR2 YFSETQ. The CDR3 sequence is CASSLTSGSREQYF. The CDR3 region has the DNA TGCGCCAGCAGCTTGACTAGCGGTTCCCGGGAGCAGTACTTC.

The CDR3 DNA reads as TGTGCCAGCAGCTACCAGACTAGCGGGGGCATCGCAGATACGCAGTATTTT. Its translation is CASSYQTSGGIADTQYF. The J gene is TRBJ2-3, the V gene TRBV5-5, with 12 bases identical to TRBD2. The germline gives CDR1 SGHKS, CDR2 YYEKEE (reference sequence). The trim removed 3 bases at V and 4 bases at J, leaving 9 bases unmatched. This CDR3 is 17 amino acids long.

This clone has just a few counts. J is TRBJ2-3 and V is TRBV6-4; 13 bases are shared with TRBD2. This CDR3 is 14 amino acids long. Germline CDR1 MRHNA, CDR2 SNTAGT. Losses at the gene ends were 6 bases for V and 10 bases for J; bases not matched to a gene: 7. CDR3 nucleotide sequence: TGTGCCAGCAGCGGACTAGCGGGGGCTCCGGCGCAGTATTTT. This codes for CASSGLAGAPAQYF.

This sequence joins TRBV19 and TRBJ1-6; a weak D match, TRBD1 (5 bases). The CDR3 contains 16 residues. Germline lookup yields CDR1 LNHDA and CDR2 SQIVND (reference sequence). V lost 3 bases and J lost 10, with 19 bases in between. The CDR3 DNA reads as TGTGCCAGTAGTATCCGAGTAACCGCCGGGGGATCACCCCTCCACTTT. Amino acids: CASSIRVTAGGSPLHF.

V gene TRBV18 combines with J gene TRBJ1-2; 8 nucleotides line up with TRBD1. The J segment lost 0 bases and the V segment lost 6 bases, leaving 6 bases of the junction unmatched. The germline CDR1 and CDR2 sequences are KGHSH and LQKENI. The length of the CDR3 is 15 residues. The CDR3 DNA is TGTGCCAGCTCCGGGGACAGGTCTCCTAACTATGGCTACACCTTC. Protein sequence: CASSGDRSPNYGYTF. Supplemented by reference TRBV18 and TRBJ1-2, the full variable domain reads NAGVMQNPRHLVRRRGQEARLRCSPMKGHSHVYWYRQLPEEGLKFMVYLQKENIIDESGMPKERFSAEFPKEGPSILRIQQVVRGDSAAYFCASSGDRSPNYGYTFGSGTRLTVV.

This chain connects TRBV5-1 to TRBJ2-2; weak D call: TRBD1 (5 bases). CDR3 length equals 17 residues. V lost 0 bases, J lost 5 bases, and 17 bases lay in between. The germline V gene has CDR1 SGHRS and CDR2 YFSETQ. The CDR3 DNA reads TGCGCCAGCAGCTTGGAGCAGGGTATGAGGAATACCGGGGAGCTGTTTTTT. It translates to CASSLEQGMRNTGELFF.

The chain employs TRBV5-5 and TRBJ2-7, with TRBD1 identical over 8 bases. This CDR3 contains 17 residues. Trimming took 1 base from V and 3 from J; bases not matched to a gene: 12. The germline CDR1 and CDR2 sequences are SGHKS and YYEKEE (reference sequence). CDR3 protein: CASSLHYGQGWVYEQYF. As DNA, the CDR3 is TGTGCCAGCAGCTTGCATTATGGACAGGGATGGGTCTACGAGCAGTACTTC. Full variable domain (missing parts from reference TRBV5-5 and TRBJ2-7): DAGVTQSPTHLIKTRGQQVTLRCSPISGHKSVSWYQQVLGQGPQFIFQYYEKEERGRGNFPDRFSARQFPNYSSELNVNALLLGDSALYLCASSLHYGQGWVYEQYFGPGTRLTVT.

This clone was counted only a few times. The chain recombines TRBV7-9 with TRBJ1-2; TRBD1 might be the D (5 bases). This CDR3 is built from 14 residues. The V gene lost 1 base and the J gene lost 7 bases, with 13 bases spanning the gap. The germline V gene encodes CDR1 SEHNR and CDR2 FQNEAQ (reference sequence). CDR3 residues: CASSLGPGLGGYTF. The DNA for the CDR3 is TGTGCCAGCAGCTTAGGACCAGGGTTAGGTGGCTACACCTTC.

This chain uses TRBV11-3 with TRBJ2-3; 9 nucleotides agree with TRBD2. V dropped 2 bases and J dropped 5; count of bases not matched to a gene: 11. This CDR3 region has 17 residues. Per the germline V gene, CDR1 is SGHNT and CDR2 is YENEEA. In DNA, the CDR3 is TGTGCCAGCAGCTTAAGGGGGAAGGAGCGGGGGGAAGATACGCAGTATTTT. It codes for CASSLRGKERGEDTQYF.

At least ten counts were recorded for this clone. The chain carries TRBV6-1 and TRBJ1-3, with D perhaps TRBD1 (6 bases). Germline loops: CDR1 MNHNS, CDR2 SASEGT. Trimming cost V 0 bases and J 7 bases, with 13 bases left between them. The CDR3 spans 15 residues. This CDR3 reads CASSEAMDGQNTIYF. DNA of the CDR3: TGTGCCAGCAGTGAAGCTATGGATGGACAGAACACCATATATTTT.

The table lists this clone with a count of one. This chain links TRBV30 with TRBJ2-3; TRBD2 matches 7 bases. The CDR3 runs 14 residues. V lost 4 bases to trimming and J lost 1 base; unmatched junction nucleotides: 5. Germline CDR1 reads GTSNPN; CDR2 reads SVGIG (reference sequence). The CDR3 region is CAWMRGGGTDTQYF. CDR3 nucleotide sequence: TGTGCCTGGATGCGCGGGGGTGGCACAGATACGCAGTATTTT.

J is TRBJ2-5 and V is TRBV7-9; 8 bases agree with TRBD1. CDR3 length: 15 residues. Trimming took 5 bases from V and 4 from J; bases not matched to a gene: 9. CDR1 SEHNR and CDR2 FQNEAQ come from the germline V gene (reference sequence). The chain's CDR3 is CASSPRTGNGETQYF. The DNA of the CDR3 is TGTGCCAGCAGCCCCCGGACAGGGAATGGAGAGACCCAGTACTTC.

This clone was seen a few times. The V call is TRBV4-1, the J call TRBJ2-7, with TRBD1 matching over 9 bases. Germline V gene lookup returns CDR1 MGHRA and CDR2 YSYEKL. Trimming removed 0 bases from V and 3 bases from J; junction bases left unmatched: 6. The CDR3 is 16 amino acids. CDR3: CASSQDSGTGYYEQYF. CDR3 nucleotides: TGCGCCAGCAGCCAAGATTCCGGGACAGGGTACTACGAGCAGTACTTC.

V is TRBV13 and J is TRBJ2-5; TRBD1 matches at 8 bases. The CDR3 totals 14 residues. Germline CDR1 reads PRHDT; CDR2 reads FYEKMQ (reference sequence). V shed 5 bases and J 2 bases; nucleotides not matched to a gene: 4. DNA for the CDR3: TGTGCCAGCAGCCTCGGACAGGGACAAGAGACCCAGTACTTC. Its translation is CASSLGQGQETQYF.

V is TRBV7-2 and J is TRBJ1-3, with TRBD1 identical over 9 bases. The V gene's germline CDR1 is SGHTA and CDR2 FQGNSA. The length of the CDR3 is 16 residues. V shed 2 bases, J shed 2 bases, and the junction held 4 bases outside the gene matches. The CDR3 sequence: CASSLRTGVTGNTIYF. DNA of the CDR3: TGTGCCAGCAGCTTACGGACAGGGGTAACTGGAAACACCATATATTTT.

This clone was counted a few times. The chain recombines TRBV11-3 with TRBJ2-2, with 8 bases fitting TRBD2. The CDR3 sequence is 16 residues long. Germline trimming cut 5 bases from V and 5 bases from J; bases unmatched to any gene: 10. CDR1 is SGHNT and CDR2 is YENEEA in the germline V gene. The DNA of the CDR3 is TGTGCCAGCAGCCCGCAAGCGGGGGCTGTAACCGGGGAGCTGTTTTTT. Amino acid sequence: CASSPQAGAVTGELFF.

The rearrangement joins TRBV7-3 to TRBJ1-2, with 7 bases lining up with TRBD1. The CDR3 extends over 13 amino acids. Per germline, CDR1 SGHTA and CDR2 FQGTGA. V trimming: 6 bases; J trimming: 6 bases; junction bases outside the gene matches: 7. The CDR3 DNA sequence: TGTGCCAGCAGTTCCCGACAGGGTGATGGCTACACCTTC. As protein: CASSSRQGDGYTF.

The chain links TRBV4-2 to TRBJ1-6; no clear D. Between the trimmed V and J ends, which lost 2 bases and 0 bases, there was a span of 11 bases. Germline CDR1 is LGHNA and CDR2 is YNFKEQ. The CDR3 has 17 amino acids. CDR3 sequence (DNA): TGTGCCAGCAGCCAATTGTTCGCCAGCTCCTATAATTCACCCCTCCACTTT. Protein product: CASSQLFASSYNSPLHF.

The chain uses TRBV2 and TRBJ1-2; 7 bases map to TRBD1. The CDR3 extends over 11 amino acids. The trim removed 11 bases at V and 5 bases at J, leaving 5 bases unmatched. CDR1 is SNHLY, CDR2 FYNNEI, per germline. CDR3 sequence (DNA): TGTGCCCGTGCACAGGGGTATGGCTACACCTTC. Translating it yields CARAQGYGYTF.

This clone was observed a few times. The chain carries TRBV2 and TRBJ2-3; tentative D call: TRBD2 (6 bases). Trimming left V 4 bases short and J 15 bases short, with 17 bases between. Germline values: CDR1 SNHLY, CDR2 FYNNEI. This CDR3 comprises 12 residues. The chain's CDR3 is CASSAGVFKYYF. CDR3 nucleotide sequence: TGTGCCAGCAGTGCGGGGGTCTTTAAGTACTATTTT.